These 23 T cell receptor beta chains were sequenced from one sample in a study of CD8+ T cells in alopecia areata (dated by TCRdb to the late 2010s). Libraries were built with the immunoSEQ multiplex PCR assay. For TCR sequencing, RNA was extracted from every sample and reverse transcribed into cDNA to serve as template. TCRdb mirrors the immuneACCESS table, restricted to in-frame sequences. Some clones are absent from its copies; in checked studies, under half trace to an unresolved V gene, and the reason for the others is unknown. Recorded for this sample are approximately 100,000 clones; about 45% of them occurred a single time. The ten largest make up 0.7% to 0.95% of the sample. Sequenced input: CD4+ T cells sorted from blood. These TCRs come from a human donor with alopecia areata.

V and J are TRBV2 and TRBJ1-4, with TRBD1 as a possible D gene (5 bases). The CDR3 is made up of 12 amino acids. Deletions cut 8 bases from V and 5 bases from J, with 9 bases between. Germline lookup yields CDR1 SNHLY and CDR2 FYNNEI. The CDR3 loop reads CASAGTNEKLFF. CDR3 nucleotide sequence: TGTGCCAGCGCGGGGACGAATGAAAAACTGTTTTTT. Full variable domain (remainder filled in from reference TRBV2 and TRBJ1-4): EPEVTQTPSHQVTQMGQEVILRCVPISNHLYFYWYRQILGQKVEFLVSFYNNEISEKSEIFDDQFSVERPDGSNFTLKIRSTKLEDSAMYFCASAGTNEKLFFGSGTQLSVL.

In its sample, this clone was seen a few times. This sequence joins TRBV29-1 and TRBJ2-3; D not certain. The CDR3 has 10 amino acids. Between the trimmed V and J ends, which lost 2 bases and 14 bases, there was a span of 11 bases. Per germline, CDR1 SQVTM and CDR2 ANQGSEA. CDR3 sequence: CSVEQGPWYF. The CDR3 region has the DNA TGCAGCGTTGAACAAGGGCCCTGGTATTTT.

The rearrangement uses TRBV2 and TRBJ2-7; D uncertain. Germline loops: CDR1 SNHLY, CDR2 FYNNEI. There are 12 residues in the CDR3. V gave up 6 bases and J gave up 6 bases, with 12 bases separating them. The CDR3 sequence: CASSPQIGEQYF. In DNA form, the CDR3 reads TGTGCCAGCAGCCCTCAGATTGGCGAGCAGTACTTC.

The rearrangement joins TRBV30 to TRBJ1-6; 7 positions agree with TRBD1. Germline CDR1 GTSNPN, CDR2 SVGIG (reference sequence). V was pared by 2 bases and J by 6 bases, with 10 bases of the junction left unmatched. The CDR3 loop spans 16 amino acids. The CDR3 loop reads CAWSSDTGQINSPLHF. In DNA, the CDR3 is TGTGCCTGGAGTTCTGACACGGGACAGATTAATTCACCCCTCCACTTT.

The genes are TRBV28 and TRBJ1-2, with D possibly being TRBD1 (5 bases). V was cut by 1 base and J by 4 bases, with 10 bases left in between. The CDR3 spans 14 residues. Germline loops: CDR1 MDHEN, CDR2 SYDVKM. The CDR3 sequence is CASSLLYGAYGYTF. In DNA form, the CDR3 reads TGTGCCAGCAGTTTATTGTACGGGGCCTATGGCTACACCTTC.

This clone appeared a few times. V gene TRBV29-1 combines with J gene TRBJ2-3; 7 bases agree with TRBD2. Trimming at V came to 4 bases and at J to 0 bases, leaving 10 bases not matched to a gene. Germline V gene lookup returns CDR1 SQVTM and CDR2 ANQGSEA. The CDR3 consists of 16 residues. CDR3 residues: CSVGRLALTSTDTQYF. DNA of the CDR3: TGCAGCGTTGGTAGACTAGCCTTAACTAGCACAGATACGCAGTATTTT.

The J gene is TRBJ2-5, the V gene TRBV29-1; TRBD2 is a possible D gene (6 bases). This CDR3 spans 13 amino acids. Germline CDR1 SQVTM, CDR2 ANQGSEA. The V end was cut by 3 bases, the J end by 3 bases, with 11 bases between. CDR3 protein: CSVDAGKEETQYF. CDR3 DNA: TGCAGCGTTGACGCGGGGAAGGAAGAGACCCAGTACTTC.

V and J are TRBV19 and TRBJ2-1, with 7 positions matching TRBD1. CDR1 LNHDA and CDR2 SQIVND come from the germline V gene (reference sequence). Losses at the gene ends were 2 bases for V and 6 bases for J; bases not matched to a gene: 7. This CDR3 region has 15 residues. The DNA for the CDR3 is TGTGCCAGTAGTATAACAGGGGAAAAAGGCAATGAGCAGTTCTTC. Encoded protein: CASSITGEKGNEQFF.

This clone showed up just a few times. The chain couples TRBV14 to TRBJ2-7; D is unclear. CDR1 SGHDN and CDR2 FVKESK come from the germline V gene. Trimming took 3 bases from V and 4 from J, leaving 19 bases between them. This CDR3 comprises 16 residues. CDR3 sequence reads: CASSHLQKTPSYEQYF. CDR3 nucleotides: TGTGCCAGCAGCCACCTACAGAAGACCCCTTCTTACGAGCAGTACTTC.

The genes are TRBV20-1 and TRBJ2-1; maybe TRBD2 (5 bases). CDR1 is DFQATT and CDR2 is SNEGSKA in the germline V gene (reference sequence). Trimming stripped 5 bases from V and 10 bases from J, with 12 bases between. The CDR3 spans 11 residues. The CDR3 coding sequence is TGCAGTGCTCTTAGAGCGGAGGAGCAGTTCTTC. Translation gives CSALRAEEQFF.

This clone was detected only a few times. The CDR3 DNA is TGCAGCGCCTCCGGGGGCTACAATGAGCAGTTCTTC. Encoded protein: CSASGGYNEQFF. The gene calls are TRBV29-1 and TRBJ2-1; weak D call: TRBD2 (6 bases). V lost 7 bases to trimming and J lost 3 bases, with 10 bases between them. The V gene's germline CDR1 is SQVTM and CDR2 ANQGSEA. There are 12 residues in the CDR3.

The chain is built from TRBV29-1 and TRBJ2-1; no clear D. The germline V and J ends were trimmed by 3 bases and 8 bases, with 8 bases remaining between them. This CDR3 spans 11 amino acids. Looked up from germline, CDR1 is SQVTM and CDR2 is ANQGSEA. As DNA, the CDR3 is TGCAGCGTTGAGTCTAGATATGAGCAGTTCTTC. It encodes CSVESRYEQFF.

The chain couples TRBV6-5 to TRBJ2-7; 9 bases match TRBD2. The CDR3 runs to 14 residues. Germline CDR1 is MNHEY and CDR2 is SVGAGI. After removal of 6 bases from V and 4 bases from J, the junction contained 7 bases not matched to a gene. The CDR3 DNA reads TGTGCCAGCAGGAAGACTAGCGGACCTTACGAGCAGTACTTC. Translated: CASRKTSGPYEQYF.

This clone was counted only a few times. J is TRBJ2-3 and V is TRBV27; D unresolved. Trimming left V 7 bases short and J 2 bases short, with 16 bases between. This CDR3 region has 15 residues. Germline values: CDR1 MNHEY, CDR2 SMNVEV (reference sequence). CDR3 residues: CASNRRDPHTDTQYF. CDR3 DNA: TGTGCCAGCAACCGACGAGATCCCCACACAGATACGCAGTATTTT.

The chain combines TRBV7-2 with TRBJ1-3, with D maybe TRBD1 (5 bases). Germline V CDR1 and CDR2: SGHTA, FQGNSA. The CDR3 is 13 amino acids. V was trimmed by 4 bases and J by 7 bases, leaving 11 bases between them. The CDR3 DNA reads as TGTGCCAGCAGCTCCAACGCAGGGAACACCATATATTTT. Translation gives CASSSNAGNTIYF.

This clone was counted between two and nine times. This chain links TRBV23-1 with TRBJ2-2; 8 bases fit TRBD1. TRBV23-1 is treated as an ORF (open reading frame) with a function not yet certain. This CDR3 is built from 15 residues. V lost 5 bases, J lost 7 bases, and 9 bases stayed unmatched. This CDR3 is CASSTQGEFCGELFF. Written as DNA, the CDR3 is TGCGCCAGCAGTACACAGGGGGAATTTTGCGGGGAGCTGTTTTTT.

CDR3 nucleotides: TGTGCCAGCAGCCCTGGGGACGGCTCTCATGGCTACACCTTC. Amino acids: CASSPGDGSHGYTF. The chain is built from TRBV7-8 and TRBJ1-2; possibly TRBD1 for D (5 bases). Trimming left V 5 bases short and J 6 bases short, with 16 bases between. The CDR3 consists of 14 residues. Germline V gene lookup returns CDR1 SGHVS and CDR2 FQNEAQ.

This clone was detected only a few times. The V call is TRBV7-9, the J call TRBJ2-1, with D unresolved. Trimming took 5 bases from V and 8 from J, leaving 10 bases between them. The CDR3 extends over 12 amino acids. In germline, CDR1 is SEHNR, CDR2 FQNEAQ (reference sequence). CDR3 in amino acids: CASSQDSHEQFF. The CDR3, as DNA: TGTGCCAGCAGCCAAGACTCTCATGAGCAGTTCTTC.

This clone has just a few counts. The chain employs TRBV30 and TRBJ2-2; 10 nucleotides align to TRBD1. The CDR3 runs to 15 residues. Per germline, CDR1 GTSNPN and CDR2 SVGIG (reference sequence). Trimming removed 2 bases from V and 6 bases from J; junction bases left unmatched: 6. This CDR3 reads CAWSSGTGASGELFF. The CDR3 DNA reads TGTGCCTGGAGTTCCGGGACAGGGGCGTCCGGGGAGCTGTTTTTT.

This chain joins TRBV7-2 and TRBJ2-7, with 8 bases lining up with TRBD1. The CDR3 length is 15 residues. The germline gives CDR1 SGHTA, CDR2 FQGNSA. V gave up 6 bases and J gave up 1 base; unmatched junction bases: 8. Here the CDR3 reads CASSRNGDRSYEQYF. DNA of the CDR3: TGTGCCAGCAGTCGAAATGGGGACAGGTCCTACGAGCAGTACTTC.

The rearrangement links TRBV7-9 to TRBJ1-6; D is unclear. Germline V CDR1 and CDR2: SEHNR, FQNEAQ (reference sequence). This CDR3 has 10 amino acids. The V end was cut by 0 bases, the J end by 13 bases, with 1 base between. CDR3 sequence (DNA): TGTGCCAGCAGCTTAGCCCCCCTCCACTTT. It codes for CASSLAPLHF.

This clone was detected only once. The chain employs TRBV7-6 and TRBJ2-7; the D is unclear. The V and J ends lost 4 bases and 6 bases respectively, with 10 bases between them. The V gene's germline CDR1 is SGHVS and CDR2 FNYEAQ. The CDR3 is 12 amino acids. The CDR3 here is CASSSAWGEQYF. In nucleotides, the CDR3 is TGTGCCAGCAGCTCTGCTTGGGGCGAGCAGTACTTC.

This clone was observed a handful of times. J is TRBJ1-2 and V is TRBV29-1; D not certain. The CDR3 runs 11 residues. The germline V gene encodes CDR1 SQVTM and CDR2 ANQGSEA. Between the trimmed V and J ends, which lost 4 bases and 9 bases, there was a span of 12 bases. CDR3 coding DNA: TGCAGCGTTGCGGTTGGCGCCCGCTACACCTTC. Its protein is CSVAVGARYTF.